The clone carrying this T cell receptor beta chain was detected many times. Antigen specificity is unknown. This entry comes from a study of blood T cells in healthy people across ages. Sample-barcoded 5' priming and a J-beta primer mix drove a second PCR of roughly 6 to 12 cycles. TCRdb passed the 5' RACE reads through MiXCR, listing each CDR3 protein once. The sample carries about 930,000 distinct CDR3 sequences, about 28% recorded once. The CDR3 totals 15 residues. V lost 4 bases to trimming and J lost 10 bases, with 20 bases between them. The germline V gene has CDR1 MDHEN and CDR2 SYDVKM. The study, taken as a whole, reports: The diversity estimates, figures obtained from one million T cells, were considered underestimates.

The sample also formed part of further work on T cells of mothers and their children.

The specimen sequenced was blood. This TCR derives from a woman between 40 and 50 years old in good health. The chain has TRBV28 and TRBJ2-1; tentative D call: TRBD2 (6 bases). CDR3 sequence (DNA): TGTGCCAGCAGTTCCCCGGGGGTGCGCGACGGGGAGCAGTTCTTC. It specifies CASSSPGVRDGEQFF. Based on the CDR3 plus reference TRBV28 and TRBJ2-1, the full variable domain is DVKVTQSSRYLVKRTGEKVFLECVQDMDHENMFWYRQDPGLGLRLIYFSYDVKMKEKGDIPEGYSVSREKKERFSLILESASTNQTSMYLCASSSPGVRDGEQFFGPGTRLTVL.